This TCR beta chain stems from a study of blood T cell repertoires in COVID-19. The repertoire was sequenced with immunoSEQ multiplex PCR; TCRdb's copy has only in-frame clones and lacks some. The sample comprises about 440,000 clones, nearly 90% of which are singletons, and approximately 2% rests with the top ten. CDR1 and CDR2 from the germline V gene are LGHDT and YNNKEL (reference sequence). The CDR3 totals 16 residues. V was shortened by 1 base and J by 0 bases, with 10 bases between the two germline ends. This TCR derives from a woman between 18 and 30 years old with acute COVID-19. Sequencing input: PBMCs or T cells enriched from blood (not recorded which). This chain connects TRBV3-1 (or the pseudogene TRBV3-2) to TRBJ2-1; possible D gene TRBD2, 6 bases. The CDR3 protein is CASSQAGLSSYNEQFF. The CDR3 DNA is TGTGCCAGCAGCCAAGCGGGACTTAGCTCCTACAATGAGCAGTTCTTC.